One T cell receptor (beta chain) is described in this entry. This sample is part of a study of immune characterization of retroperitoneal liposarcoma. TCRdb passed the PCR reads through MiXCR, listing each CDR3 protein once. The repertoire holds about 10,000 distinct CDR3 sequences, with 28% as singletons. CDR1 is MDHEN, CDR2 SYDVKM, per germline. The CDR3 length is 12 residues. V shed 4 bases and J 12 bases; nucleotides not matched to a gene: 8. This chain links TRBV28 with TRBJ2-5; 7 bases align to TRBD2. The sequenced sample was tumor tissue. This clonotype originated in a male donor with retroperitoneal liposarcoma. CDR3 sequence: CASSSSPGREYF. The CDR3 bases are TGTGCCAGCAGTTCAAGTCCAGGGAGGGAGTACTTC.